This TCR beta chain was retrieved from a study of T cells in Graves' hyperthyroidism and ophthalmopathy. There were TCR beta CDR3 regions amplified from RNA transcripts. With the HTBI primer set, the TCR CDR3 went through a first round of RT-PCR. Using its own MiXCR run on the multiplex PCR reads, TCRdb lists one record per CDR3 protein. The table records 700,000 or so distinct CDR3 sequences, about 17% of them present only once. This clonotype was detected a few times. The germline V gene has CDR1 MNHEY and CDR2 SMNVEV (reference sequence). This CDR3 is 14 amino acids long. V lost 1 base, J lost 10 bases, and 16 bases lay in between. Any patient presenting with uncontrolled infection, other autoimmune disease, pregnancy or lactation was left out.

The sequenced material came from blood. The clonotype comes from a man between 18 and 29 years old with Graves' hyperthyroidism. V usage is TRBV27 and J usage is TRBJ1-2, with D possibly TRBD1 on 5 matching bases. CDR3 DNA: TGTGCCAGCAGTTTATTATACGGGACTGGCCACTACACCTTC. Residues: CASSLLYGTGHYTF.